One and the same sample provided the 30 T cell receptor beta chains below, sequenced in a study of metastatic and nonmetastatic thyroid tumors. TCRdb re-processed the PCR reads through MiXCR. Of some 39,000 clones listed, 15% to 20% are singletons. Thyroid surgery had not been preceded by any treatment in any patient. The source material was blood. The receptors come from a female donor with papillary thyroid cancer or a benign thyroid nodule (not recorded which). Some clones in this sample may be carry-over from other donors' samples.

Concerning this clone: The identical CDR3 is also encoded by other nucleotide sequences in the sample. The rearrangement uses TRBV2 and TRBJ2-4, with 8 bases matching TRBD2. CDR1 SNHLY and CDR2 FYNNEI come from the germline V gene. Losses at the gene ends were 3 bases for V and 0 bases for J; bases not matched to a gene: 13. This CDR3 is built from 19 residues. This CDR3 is CASSDGLAGEGLAKNIQYF. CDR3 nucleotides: TGTGCCAGCAGTGATGGACTAGCAGGAGAAGGTCTAGCCAAAAACATTCAGTACTTC.

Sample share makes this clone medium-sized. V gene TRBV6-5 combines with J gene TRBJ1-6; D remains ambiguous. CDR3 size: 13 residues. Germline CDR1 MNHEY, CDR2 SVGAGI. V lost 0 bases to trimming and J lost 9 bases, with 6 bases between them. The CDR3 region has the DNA TGTGCCAGCAGTTACTCGAGGGTTTCACCCCTCCACTTT. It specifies CASSYSRVSPLHF.

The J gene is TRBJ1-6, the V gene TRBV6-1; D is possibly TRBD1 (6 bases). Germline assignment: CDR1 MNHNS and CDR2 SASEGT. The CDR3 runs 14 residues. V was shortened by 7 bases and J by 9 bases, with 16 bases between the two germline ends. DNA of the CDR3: TGTGCCAGCACGGGTGGGACAAGTAGTTCACCCCTCCACTTT. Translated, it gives CASTGGTSSSPLHF.

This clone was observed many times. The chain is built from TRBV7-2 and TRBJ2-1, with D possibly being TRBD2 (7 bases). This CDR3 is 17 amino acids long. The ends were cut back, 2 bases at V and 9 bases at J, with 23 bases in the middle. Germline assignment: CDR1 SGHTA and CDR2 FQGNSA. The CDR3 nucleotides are TGTGCCAGCAGCTTAATGGTTGGGGGGGGCCAGGCGGGTGAGCAGTTCTTC. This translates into CASSLMVGGGQAGEQFF.

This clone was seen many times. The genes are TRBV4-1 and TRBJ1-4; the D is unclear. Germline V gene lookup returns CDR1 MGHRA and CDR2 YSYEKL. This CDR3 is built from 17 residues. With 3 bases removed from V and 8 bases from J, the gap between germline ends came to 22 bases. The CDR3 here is CASSHVAMGLTEEKLFF. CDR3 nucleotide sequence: TGCGCCAGCAGCCACGTCGCAATGGGGTTAACGGAGGAAAAACTGTTTTTT.

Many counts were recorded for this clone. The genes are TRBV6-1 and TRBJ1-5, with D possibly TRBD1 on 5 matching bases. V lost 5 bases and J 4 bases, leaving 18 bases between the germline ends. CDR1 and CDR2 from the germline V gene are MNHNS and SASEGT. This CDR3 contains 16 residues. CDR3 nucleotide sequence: TGTGCCAGCAGTTTAGGGGCAGGGATTACAAATCAGCCCCAGCATTTT. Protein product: CASSLGAGITNQPQHF.

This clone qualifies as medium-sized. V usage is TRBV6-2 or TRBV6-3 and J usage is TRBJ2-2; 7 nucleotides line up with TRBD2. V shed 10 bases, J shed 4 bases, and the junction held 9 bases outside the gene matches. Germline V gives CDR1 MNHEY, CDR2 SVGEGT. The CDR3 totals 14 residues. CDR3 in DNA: TGTGCCACCCTCAGCGGGATCAGCACCGGGGAGCTGTTTTTT. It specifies CATLSGISTGELFF.

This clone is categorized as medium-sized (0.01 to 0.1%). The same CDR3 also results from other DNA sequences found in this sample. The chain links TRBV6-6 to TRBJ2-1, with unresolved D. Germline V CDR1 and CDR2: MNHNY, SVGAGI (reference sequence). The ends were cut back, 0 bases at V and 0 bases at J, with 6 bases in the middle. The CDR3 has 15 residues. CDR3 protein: CASSYSISSYNEQFF. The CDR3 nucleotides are TGTGCCAGCAGTTACTCGATAAGCTCCTACAATGAGCAGTTCTTC.

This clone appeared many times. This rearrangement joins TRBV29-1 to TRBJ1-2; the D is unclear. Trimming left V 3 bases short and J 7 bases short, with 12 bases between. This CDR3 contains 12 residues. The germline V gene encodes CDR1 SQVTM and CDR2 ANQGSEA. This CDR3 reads CSVDSPIAGYTF. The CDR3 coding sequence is TGCAGCGTTGACAGCCCCATTGCTGGCTACACCTTC.

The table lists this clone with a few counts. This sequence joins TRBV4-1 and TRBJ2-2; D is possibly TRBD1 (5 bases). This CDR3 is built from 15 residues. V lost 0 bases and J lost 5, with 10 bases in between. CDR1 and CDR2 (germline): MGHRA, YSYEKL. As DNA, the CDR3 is TGCGCCAGCAGCCAAGATCAGGGCCTGACCGGGGAGCTGTTTTTT. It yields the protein CASSQDQGLTGELFF.

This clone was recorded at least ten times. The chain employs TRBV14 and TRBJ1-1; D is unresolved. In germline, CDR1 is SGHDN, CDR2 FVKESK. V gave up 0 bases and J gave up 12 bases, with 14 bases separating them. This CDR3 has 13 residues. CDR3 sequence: CASSQEWDRVTFF. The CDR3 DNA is TGTGCCAGCAGCCAAGAATGGGATAGGGTGACTTTCTTT.

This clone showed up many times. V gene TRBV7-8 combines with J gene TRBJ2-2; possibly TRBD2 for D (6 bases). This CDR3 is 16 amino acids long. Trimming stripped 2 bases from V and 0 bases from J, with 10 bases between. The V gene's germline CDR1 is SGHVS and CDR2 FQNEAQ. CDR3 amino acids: CASSLRGAPNTGELFF. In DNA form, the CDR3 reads TGTGCCAGCAGCTTACGCGGGGCCCCGAACACCGGGGAGCTGTTTTTT. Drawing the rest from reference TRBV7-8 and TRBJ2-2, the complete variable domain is GAGVSQSPRYKVAKRGQDVALRCDPISGHVSLFWYQQALGQGPEFLTYFQNEAQLDKSGLPSDRFFAERPEGSVSTLKIQRTQQEDSAVYLCASSLRGAPNTGELFFGEGSRLTVL.

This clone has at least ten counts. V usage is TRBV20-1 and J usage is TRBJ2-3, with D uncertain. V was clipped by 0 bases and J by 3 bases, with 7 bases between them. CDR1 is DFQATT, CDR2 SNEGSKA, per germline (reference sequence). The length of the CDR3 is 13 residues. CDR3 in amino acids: CSARDLDTDTQYF. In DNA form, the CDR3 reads TGCAGTGCTAGAGATCTTGATACAGATACGCAGTATTTT.

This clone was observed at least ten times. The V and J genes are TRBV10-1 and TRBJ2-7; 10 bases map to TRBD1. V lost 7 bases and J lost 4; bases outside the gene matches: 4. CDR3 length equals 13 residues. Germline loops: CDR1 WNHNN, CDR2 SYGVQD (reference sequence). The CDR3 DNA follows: TGCGCCAGCACTTTGGACAGGGGGTACGAGCAGTACTTC. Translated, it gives CASTLDRGYEQYF.

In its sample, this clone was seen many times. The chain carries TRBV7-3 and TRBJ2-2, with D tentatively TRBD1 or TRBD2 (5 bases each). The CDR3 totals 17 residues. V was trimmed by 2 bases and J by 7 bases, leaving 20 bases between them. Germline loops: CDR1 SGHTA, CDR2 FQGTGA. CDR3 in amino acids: CASSLVSARGEDGELFF. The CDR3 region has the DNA TGTGCCAGCAGCTTAGTGTCTGCGAGGGGCGAGGACGGGGAGCTGTTTTTT.

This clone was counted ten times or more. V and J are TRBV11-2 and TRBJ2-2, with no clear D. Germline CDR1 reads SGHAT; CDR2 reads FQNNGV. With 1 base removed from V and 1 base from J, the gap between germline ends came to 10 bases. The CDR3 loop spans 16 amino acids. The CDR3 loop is CASSLGVGVNTGELFF. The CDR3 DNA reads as TGTGCCAGCAGCTTAGGTGTAGGAGTGAACACCGGGGAGCTGTTTTTT. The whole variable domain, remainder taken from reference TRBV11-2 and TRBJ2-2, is EAGVAQSPRYKIIEKRQSVAFWCNPISGHATLYWYQQILGQGPKLLIQFQNNGVVDDSQLPKDRFSAERLKGVDSTLKIQPAKLEDSAVYLCASSLGVGVNTGELFFGEGSRLTVL.

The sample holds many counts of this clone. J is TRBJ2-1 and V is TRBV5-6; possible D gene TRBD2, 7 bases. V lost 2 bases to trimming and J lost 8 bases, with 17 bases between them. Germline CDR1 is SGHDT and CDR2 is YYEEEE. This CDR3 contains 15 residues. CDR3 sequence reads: CASSFSPQGRDEQFF. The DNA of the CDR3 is TGTGCCAGCAGCTTCTCCCCGCAGGGGAGGGATGAGCAGTTCTTC. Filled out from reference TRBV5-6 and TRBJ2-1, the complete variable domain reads DAGVTQSPTHLIKTRGQQVTLRCSPKSGHDTVSWYQQALGQGPQFIFQYYEEEERQRGNFPDRFSGHQFPNYSSELNVNALLLGDSALYLCASSFSPQGRDEQFFGPGTRLTVL.

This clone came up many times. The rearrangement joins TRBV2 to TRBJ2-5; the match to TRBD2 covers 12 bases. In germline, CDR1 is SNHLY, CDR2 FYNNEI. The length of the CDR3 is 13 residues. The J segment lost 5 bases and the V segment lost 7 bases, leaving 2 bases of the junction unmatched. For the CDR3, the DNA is TGTGCCAGCACCGGGACTAGCGGGGAGACCCAGTACTTC. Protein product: CASTGTSGETQYF.

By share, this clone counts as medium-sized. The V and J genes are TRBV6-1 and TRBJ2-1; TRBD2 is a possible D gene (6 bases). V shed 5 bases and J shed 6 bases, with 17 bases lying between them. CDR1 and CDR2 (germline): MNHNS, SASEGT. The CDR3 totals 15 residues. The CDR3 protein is CASSPHGAGPNEQFF. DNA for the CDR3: TGTGCCAGCAGTCCACATGGAGCGGGCCCCAATGAGCAGTTCTTC.

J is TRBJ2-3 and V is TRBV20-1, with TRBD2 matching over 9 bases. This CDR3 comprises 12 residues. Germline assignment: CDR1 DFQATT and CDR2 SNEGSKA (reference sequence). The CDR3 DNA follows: TGCCGCCCTAGCGGGGCCACAGATACGCAGTATTTT. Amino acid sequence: CRPSGATDTQYF.

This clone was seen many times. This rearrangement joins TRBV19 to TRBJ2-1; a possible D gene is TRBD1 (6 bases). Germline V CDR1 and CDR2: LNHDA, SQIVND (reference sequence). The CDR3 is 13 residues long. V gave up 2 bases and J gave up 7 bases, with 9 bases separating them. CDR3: CASSILGGNEQFF. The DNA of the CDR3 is TGTGCCAGTAGTATACTAGGGGGTAATGAGCAGTTCTTC.

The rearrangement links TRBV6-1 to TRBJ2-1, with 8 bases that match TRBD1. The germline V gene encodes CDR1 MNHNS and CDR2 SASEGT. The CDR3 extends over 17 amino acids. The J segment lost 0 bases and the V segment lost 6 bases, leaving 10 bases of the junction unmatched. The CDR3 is CASRKGTGQSSYNEQFF. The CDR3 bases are TGTGCCAGCAGGAAGGGGACAGGTCAAAGCTCCTACAATGAGCAGTTCTTC.

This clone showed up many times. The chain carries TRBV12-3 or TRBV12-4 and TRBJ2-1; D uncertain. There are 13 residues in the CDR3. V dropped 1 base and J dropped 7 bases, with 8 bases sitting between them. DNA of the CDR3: TGTGCCAGCAGTTTAGGAATTAGAAATGAGCAGTTCTTC. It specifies CASSLGIRNEQFF.

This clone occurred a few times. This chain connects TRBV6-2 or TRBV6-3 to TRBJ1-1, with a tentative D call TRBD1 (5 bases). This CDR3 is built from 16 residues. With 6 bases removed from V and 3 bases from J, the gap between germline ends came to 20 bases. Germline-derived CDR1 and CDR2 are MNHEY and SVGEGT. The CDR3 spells CASRTGTQNMHTEAFF. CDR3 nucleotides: TGTGCCAGCAGAACCGGGACCCAGAACATGCACACTGAAGCTTTCTTT.

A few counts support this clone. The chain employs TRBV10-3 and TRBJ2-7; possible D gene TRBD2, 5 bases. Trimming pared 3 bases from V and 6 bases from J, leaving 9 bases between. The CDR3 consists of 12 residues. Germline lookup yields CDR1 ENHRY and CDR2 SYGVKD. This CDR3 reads CAISDSGSEQYF. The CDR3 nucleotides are TGTGCCATCAGTGACTCGGGGTCCGAGCAGTACTTC.

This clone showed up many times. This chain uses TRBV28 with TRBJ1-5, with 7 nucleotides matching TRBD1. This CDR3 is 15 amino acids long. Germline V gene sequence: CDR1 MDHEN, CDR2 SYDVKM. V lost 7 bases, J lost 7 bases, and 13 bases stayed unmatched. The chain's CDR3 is CASIGGGGARQPQHF. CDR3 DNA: TGTGCCAGCATTGGTGGAGGGGGCGCGAGGCAGCCCCAGCATTTT.

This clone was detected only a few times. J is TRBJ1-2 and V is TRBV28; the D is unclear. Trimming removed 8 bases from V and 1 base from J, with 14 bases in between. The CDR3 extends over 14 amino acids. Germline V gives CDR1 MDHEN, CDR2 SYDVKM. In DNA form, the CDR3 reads TGTGCCAGCCGCCCAAATTCCGTTAACTATGGCTACACCTTC. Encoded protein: CASRPNSVNYGYTF.

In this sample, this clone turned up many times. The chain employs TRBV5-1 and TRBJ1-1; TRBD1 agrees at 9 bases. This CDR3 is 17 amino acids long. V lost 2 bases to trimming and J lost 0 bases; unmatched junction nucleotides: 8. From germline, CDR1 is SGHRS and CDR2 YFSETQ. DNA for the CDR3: TGCGCCAGCAGCTTCGGACAGGGGATCCCCATGAACACTGAAGCTTTCTTT. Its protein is CASSFGQGIPMNTEAFF.

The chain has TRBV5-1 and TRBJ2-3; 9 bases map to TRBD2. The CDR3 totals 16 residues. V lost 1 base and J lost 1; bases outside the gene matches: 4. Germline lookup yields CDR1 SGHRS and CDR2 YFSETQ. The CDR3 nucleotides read TGCGCCAGCAGCTTGCTGCCTAGCGGGGGCACAGATACGCAGTATTTT. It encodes CASSLLPSGGTDTQYF.

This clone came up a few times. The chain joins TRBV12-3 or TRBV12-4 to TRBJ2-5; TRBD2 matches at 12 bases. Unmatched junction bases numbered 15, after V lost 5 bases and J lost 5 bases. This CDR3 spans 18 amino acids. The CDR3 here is CASSGLPSGRASSETQYF. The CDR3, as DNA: TGTGCCAGCAGTGGCCTCCCTAGCGGGAGGGCCAGTTCGGAGACCCAGTACTTC.